This T cell receptor beta chain is from a study of cytomegalovirus exposure and HLA in healthy donors. Study-level points and caveats: Sequencing depth across donors, presence/absence analyses assumed, was roughly uniform.

The PCR used 60 Vbeta and 13 Jbeta primers. Produced via immunoSEQ multiplex PCR; TCRdb's table is partial and in-frame only. This table has roughly 110,000 clones, 71% appearing once. V was pared by 4 bases and J by 7 bases, with 19 bases between. CDR3 length: 15 amino acids. Germline V gives CDR1 MGHRA, CDR2 YSYEKL. Concerning this clone: Its antigen is undetermined.

The chain joins TRBV4-1 to TRBJ1-1; tentatively, D is TRBD1 (5 bases). The TCR comes from a female donor in good health and CMV-seronegative. Sequenced: PBMCs. CDR3 coding DNA: TGCGCCAGCAGCCCCTTAAAGGCAGGGATGGGTGAAGCTTTCTTT. Translated, it gives CASSPLKAGMGEAFF.